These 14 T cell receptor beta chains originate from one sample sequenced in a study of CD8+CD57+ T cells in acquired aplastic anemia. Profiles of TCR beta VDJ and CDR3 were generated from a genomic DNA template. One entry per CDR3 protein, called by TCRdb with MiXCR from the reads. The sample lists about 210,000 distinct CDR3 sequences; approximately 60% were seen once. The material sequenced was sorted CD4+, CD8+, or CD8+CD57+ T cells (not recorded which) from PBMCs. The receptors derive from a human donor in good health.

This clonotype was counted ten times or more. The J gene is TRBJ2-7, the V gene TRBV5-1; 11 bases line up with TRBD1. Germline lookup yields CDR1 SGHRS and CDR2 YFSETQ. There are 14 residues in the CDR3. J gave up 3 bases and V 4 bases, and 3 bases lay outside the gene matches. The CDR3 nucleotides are TGCGCCAGCAGCGTCGGGACAGGGGGCTACGAGCAGTACTTC. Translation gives CASSVGTGGYEQYF.

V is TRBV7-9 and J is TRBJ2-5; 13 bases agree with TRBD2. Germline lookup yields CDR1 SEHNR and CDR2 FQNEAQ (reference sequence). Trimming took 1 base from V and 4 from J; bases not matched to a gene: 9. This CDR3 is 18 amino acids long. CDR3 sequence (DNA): TGTGCCAGCAGCTTAGAACTAGCGGGAGGGCCGGTACGAGAGACCCAGTACTTC. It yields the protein CASSLELAGGPVRETQYF. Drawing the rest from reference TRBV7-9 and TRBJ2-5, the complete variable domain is DTGVSQNPRHKITKRGQNVTFRCDPISEHNRLYWYRQTLGQGPEFLTYFQNEAQLEKSRLLSDRFSAERPKGSFSTLEIQRTEQGDSAMYLCASSLELAGGPVRETQYFGPGTRLLVL.

CDR3 amino acids: CSARDGANYEQFF. The DNA for the CDR3 is TGCAGTGCTAGGGACGGGGCTAACTATGAGCAGTTCTTC. The chain uses TRBV20-1 and TRBJ2-1; D possibly matches TRBD1 or TRBD2 (5 bases each). Germline V gene sequence: CDR1 DFQATT, CDR2 SNEGSKA (reference sequence). The CDR3 spans 13 residues. V was shortened by 3 bases and J by 8 bases, with 14 bases between the two germline ends.

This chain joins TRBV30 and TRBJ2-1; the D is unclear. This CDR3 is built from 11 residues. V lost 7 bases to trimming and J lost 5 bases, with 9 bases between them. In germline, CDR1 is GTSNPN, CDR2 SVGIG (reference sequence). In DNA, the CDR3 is TGTGCCTTCACCAGGAACAATGAGCAGTTCTTC. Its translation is CAFTRNNEQFF.

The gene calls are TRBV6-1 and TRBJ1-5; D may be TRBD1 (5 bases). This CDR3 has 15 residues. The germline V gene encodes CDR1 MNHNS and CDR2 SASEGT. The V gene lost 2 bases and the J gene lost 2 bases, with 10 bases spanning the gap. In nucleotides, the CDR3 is TGTGCCAGCAGTGAAAGGGGTGGGGGCAATCAGCCCCAGCATTTT. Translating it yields CASSERGGGNQPQHF.

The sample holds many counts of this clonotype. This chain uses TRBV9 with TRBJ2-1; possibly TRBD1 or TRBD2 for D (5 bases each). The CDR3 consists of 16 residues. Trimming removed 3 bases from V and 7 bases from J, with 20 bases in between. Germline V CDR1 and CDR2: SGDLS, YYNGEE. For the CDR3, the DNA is TGTGCCAGCAGCGAGAACCGGGACCGGGACCCTAATGAGCAGTTCTTC. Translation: CASSENRDRDPNEQFF.

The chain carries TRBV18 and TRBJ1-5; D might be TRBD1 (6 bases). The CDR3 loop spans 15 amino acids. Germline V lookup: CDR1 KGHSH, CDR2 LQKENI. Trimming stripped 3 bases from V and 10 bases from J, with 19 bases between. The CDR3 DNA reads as TGTGCCAGCTCACCTGCCAGGGGCGGAACGGGTCCCCAGCATTTT. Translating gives CASSPARGGTGPQHF.

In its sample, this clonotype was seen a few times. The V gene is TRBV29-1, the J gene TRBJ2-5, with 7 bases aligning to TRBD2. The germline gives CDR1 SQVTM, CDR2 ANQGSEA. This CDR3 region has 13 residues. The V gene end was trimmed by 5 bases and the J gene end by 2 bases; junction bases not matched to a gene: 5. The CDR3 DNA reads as TGCAGCGTTTCTCGCGGGGGACAAGAGACCCAGTACTTC. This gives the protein CSVSRGGQETQYF.

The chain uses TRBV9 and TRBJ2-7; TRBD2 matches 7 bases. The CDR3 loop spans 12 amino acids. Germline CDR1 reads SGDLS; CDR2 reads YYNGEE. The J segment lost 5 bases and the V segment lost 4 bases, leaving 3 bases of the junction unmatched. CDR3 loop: CASSHRGDEQYF. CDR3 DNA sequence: TGTGCCAGCAGCCACCGGGGGGACGAGCAGTACTTC. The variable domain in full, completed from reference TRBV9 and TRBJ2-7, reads DSGVTQTPKHLITATGQRVTLRCSPRSGDLSVYWYQQSLDQGLQFLIQYYNGEERAKGNILERFSAQQFPDLHSELNLSSLELGDSALYFCASSHRGDEQYFGPGTRLTVT.

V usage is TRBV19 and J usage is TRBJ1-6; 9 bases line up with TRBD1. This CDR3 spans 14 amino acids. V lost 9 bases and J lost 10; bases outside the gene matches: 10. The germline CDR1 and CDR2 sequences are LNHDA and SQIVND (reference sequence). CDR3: CASTGQGLHSPLHF. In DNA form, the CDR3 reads TGTGCCAGCACGGGACAGGGACTTCACTCACCCCTCCACTTT.

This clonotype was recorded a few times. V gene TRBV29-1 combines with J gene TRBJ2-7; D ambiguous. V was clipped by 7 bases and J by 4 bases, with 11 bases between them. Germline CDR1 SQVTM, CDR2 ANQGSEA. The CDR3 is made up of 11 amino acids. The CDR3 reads CSAALPYEQYF. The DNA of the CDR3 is TGCAGCGCCGCCCTTCCTTACGAGCAGTACTTC.

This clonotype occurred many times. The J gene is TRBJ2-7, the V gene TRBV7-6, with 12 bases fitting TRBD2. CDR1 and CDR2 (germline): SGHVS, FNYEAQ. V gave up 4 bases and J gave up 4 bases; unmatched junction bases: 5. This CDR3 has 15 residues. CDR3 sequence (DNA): TGTGCCAGCAGCTCAACGACTAGCGGGAGTTACGAGCAGTACTTC. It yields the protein CASSSTTSGSYEQYF.

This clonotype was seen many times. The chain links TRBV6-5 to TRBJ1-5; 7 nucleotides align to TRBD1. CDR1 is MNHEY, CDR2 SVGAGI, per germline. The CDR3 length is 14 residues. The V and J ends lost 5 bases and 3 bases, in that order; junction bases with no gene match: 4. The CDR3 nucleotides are TGTGCCAGCAGTACACAGGGGTACAATCAGCCCCAGCATTTT. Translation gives CASSTQGYNQPQHF.

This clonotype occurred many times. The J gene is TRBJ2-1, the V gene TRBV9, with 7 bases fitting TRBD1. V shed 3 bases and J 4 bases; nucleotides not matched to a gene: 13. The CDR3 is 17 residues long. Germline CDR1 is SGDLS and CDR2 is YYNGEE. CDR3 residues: CASSGQGIRVLYNEQFF. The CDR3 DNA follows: TGTGCCAGCAGCGGACAGGGAATTCGGGTTTTGTACAATGAGCAGTTCTTC.